This TCR beta chain was sequenced during a study of CD8 T cells in ankylosing spondylitis (dated by TCRdb to the late 2010s). Regarding the complete study: The study profiled T cell receptor beta repertoires in healthy donors and ankylosing spondylitis patients to find disease-linked TCR variants. The whole study cohort included 108 healthy donors and roughly 24 ankylosing spondylitis patients. Samples of peripheral blood were taken, and for ankylosing spondylitis patients, synovial fluid was collected as well. The full study reports these points: Blood from ankylosing spondylitis patients appeared to be characterized by a TCR beta motif made up of fewer than ten highly homologous amino acid variants. The disease-linked clones had a CD8+ phenotype and were found at relatively low frequencies in peripheral blood. According to the report, matched synovial fluid samples from ankylosing spondylitis patients were significantly enriched for the disease-linked clones. Some motif variants were previously reported in synovial fluid and blood of reactive arthritis patients, suggesting common disease-initiation mechanisms.

The listed sequencing device is Illumina HiSeq 2500. TCR beta libraries were prepared by quantitative 5'-RACE with molecular barcodes. Per the original workflow: A new computational method, built on a probabilistic model of VDJ rearrangement, was used to identify disease-linked TCR variants. In-frame beta chains were kept once TCRdb had trimmed the public reads at Q25 with fastp and called clones with MiXCR. Entries are consolidated by CDR3 protein sequence, retaining the most common genes and DNA. The authors' filters were not applied to this entry. The sample profile shows some 240,000 distinct CDR3 sequences; roughly 25% of them were found once. Roughly 0.67% of the sample goes to the ten largest clones. Details on this clonotype: No cognate antigen has been identified for it. It has no much larger one-base neighbor in the sample; base qualities were not kept.

The sample comprised blood, either unsorted or a sorted T cell fraction (not recorded which). The TCR sequence derives from a male donor with ankylosing spondylitis or in good health (not recorded which).

The CDR3 protein is CASSYRLASGSTDTQYF. The nucleotide sequence reads TGTGCCAGCAGTTACCGGCTGGCTAGCGGAAGCACAGATACGCAGTATTTT. This chain joins TRBV6-5 to TRBJ2-3; the central 7 bases match TRBD2. Here V drops 2 bases and J drops 0 bases, and the junction holds 8 bases not matched to any gene. As encoded in the germline V gene, CDR1 is MNHEY while CDR2 is SVGAGI. Inclusive of the bounding cysteine and phenylalanine, the CDR3 is 17 residues long. The only DNA kept is the CDR3, 51 bases in frame from the first base.